A single sample gave rise to the 8 T cell receptor beta chains below, sequenced in a study of response to subunit inactivated influenza vaccine. Using its own MiXCR run on the RT-PCR reads, TCRdb lists one record per CDR3 protein. The repertoire consists of a few hundred thousand distinct CDR3 sequences, with 14% occurring once and the leading ten covering around 10%. Here the sequenced sample was PBMCs from blood, taken roughly 12 days after vaccination. The receptor set was obtained from a man between 50 and 59 years old who received an inactivated influenza vaccine.

This clonotype has more than one count but fewer than ten. The chain has TRBV5-5 and TRBJ2-5, with D tentatively TRBD1 (6 bases). V lost 1 base and J 5 bases, leaving 12 bases between the germline ends. The CDR3 loop spans 14 amino acids. Germline-derived CDR1 and CDR2 are SGHKS and YYEKEE (reference sequence). CDR3 sequence (DNA): TGTGCCAGCAGCTTGAAATGGGGGCGGGAGACCCAGTACTTC. Translated, it gives CASSLKWGRETQYF.

The table lists this clonotype with a few counts. The V and J genes are TRBV20-1 and TRBJ1-5; maybe TRBD1 (5 bases). Germline CDR1 DFQATT, CDR2 SNEGSKA (reference sequence). Trimming shortened V by 0 bases and J by 3 bases, and 12 bases separated the two germline ends. The CDR3 spans 15 residues. The CDR3 spells CSARDDRGANQPQHF. CDR3 nucleotides: TGCAGTGCTAGAGATGATAGGGGAGCCAATCAGCCCCAGCATTTT.

This clonotype was counted between two and nine times. The chain combines TRBV4-3 with TRBJ1-1; possible D gene TRBD1, 6 bases. The germline CDR1 and CDR2 sequences are LGHNA and YSLEER. The CDR3 extends over 13 amino acids. The germline V and J ends were trimmed by 3 bases and 5 bases, with 10 bases remaining between them. The CDR3 loop is CASSQKGVTEAFF. The CDR3 nucleotides read TGCGCCAGCAGCCAGAAGGGGGTAACTGAAGCTTTCTTT.

Ten or more counts support this clonotype. The rearrangement uses TRBV6-5 and TRBJ2-2, with 11 bases matching TRBD1. CDR1 and CDR2 from the germline V gene are MNHEY and SVGAGI. V lost 7 bases to trimming and J lost 4 bases; unmatched junction nucleotides: 11. This CDR3 is built from 17 residues. The chain's CDR3 is CASKPMAGTGGTGELFF. Written as DNA, the CDR3 is TGTGCCAGCAAACCAATGGCCGGGACAGGGGGCACCGGGGAGCTGTTTTTT.

The chain recombines TRBV5-5 with TRBJ2-7; D ambiguous. This CDR3 has 16 residues. Germline V gives CDR1 SGHKS, CDR2 YYEKEE (reference sequence). Between the trimmed V and J ends, which lost 1 base and 1 base, there was a span of 15 bases. This chain's CDR3 is CASSLTVSTDSYEQYF. The DNA for the CDR3 is TGTGCCAGCAGCTTGACGGTGTCGACGGATTCCTACGAGCAGTACTTC.

Only a few counts were recorded for this clonotype. The chain combines TRBV27 with TRBJ1-1; 8 bases align to TRBD1. The germline V gene encodes CDR1 MNHEY and CDR2 SMNVEV (reference sequence). The CDR3 loop spans 13 amino acids. After removal of 4 bases from V and 11 bases from J, the junction contained 9 bases not matched to a gene. CDR3 bases: TGTGCCAGCAGTTCAAACAGGGGGTGGGGGGCTTTCTTT. Translated, it gives CASSSNRGWGAFF.

J is TRBJ2-1 and V is TRBV5-1, with unresolved D. Trimming cost V 3 bases and J 0 bases, with 13 bases left between them. The germline V gene encodes CDR1 SGHRS and CDR2 YFSETQ. The CDR3 contains 16 residues. Here the CDR3 reads CASSSEDQFSYNEQFF. Written as DNA, the CDR3 is TGCGCCAGCAGCTCCGAAGACCAGTTCTCCTACAATGAGCAGTTCTTC. Full variable domain (outside the CDR3, taken from reference TRBV5-1 and TRBJ2-1): KAGVTQTPRYLIKTRGQQVTLSCSPISGHRSVSWYQQTPGQGLQFLFEYFSETQRNKGNFPGRFSGRQFSNSRSEMNVSTLELGDSALYLCASSSEDQFSYNEQFFGPGTRLTVL.

This clonotype has a handful of counts. The chain couples TRBV6-1 to TRBJ2-1; TRBD2 agrees at 7 bases. V lost 6 bases to trimming and J lost 8 bases; unmatched junction nucleotides: 10. The CDR3 contains 14 residues. CDR1 and CDR2 from the germline V gene are MNHNS and SASEGT. The CDR3 loop reads CASSPAGVIDEQFF. The CDR3 DNA reads TGTGCCAGCAGCCCTGCGGGAGTAATCGATGAGCAGTTCTTC.